The present TCR beta chain was sequenced within a study of blood T cell repertoires in COVID-19. V shed 6 bases and J shed 6 bases, with 8 bases lying between them. The length of the CDR3 is 11 residues. Germline lookup yields CDR1 MNHEY and CDR2 SVGAGI. In its sample, this clone was seen once. Sequenced by immunoSEQ multiplex PCR; TCRdb stores in-frame clones only, minus some. Altogether about 500,000 clones are present, 85% to 90% being singletons, with the ten largest covering around 8%. The chain joins TRBV6-5 to TRBJ1-2; unclear D gene. This receptor was identified in a woman aged 45-65 years with COVID-19, enrolled during active disease. The sample taken for sequencing was peripheral blood. The chain's CDR3 is CASSPLNGYTF. The CDR3 nucleotides are TGTGCCAGCAGCCCCTTAAATGGCTACACCTTC.